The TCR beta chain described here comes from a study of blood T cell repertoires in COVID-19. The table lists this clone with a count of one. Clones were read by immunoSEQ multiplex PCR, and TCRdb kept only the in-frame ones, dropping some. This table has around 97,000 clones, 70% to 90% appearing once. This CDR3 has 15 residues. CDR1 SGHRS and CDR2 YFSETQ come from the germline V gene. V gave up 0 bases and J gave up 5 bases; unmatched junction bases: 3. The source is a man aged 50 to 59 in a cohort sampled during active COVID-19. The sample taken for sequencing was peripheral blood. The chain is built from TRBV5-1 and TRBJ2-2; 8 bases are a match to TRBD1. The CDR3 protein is CASSLVGQGTGELFF. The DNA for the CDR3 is TGCGCCAGCAGCTTGGTAGGACAGGGTACCGGGGAGCTGTTTTTT.